This T cell receptor beta chain stems from a study of chronic HIV infection and antiretroviral therapy. TCRdb used MiXCR to reprocess the 5' RACE reads, holding one entry per CDR3 protein. The data contain some 43,000 distinct CDR3 sequences, about a fifth of them singletons. Germline assignment: CDR1 LGHNA and CDR2 YNFKEQ. V gave up 1 base and J gave up 6 bases, with 15 bases separating them. CDR3 length: 16 amino acids. The receptor was isolated from an adult who had HIV and had not received antiretroviral therapy, or was an uninfected healthy control (not recorded which). This chain connects TRBV4-2 to TRBJ1-4; D call uncertain. Sequenced: peripheral blood. The CDR3 DNA reads as TGTGCCAGCAGCCAAGTGGTGCGGACCTACGATGAAAAACTGTTTTTT. This encodes CASSQVVRTYDEKLFF.